This record covers a single T cell receptor (beta chain). No antigen is known for it. The sample comes from a study of shared clonotypes between healthy human individuals. Study-level background: Aged 18 to 49, the donors were two women and a few men.

Donors were healthy HIV-negative adults without recently reported acute infections or vaccinations. CDR1 is SEHNR, CDR2 FQNEAQ, per germline (reference sequence). The CDR3 loop spans 14 amino acids. J was trimmed by 4 bases and V by 8 bases; bases with no gene match: 9. Study-level points and caveats: Genetic and exposure-history diversity was limited by the small donor number.

Deep-level assay runs were performed. TCRdb's copy holds only in-frame clones and misses some; the assay was immunoSEQ multiplex PCR. The sample consists of about half a million clones, approximately 81% of them appearing once. The rearrangement uses TRBV7-9 and TRBJ2-3; 7 nucleotides agree with TRBD1. Sample: PBMCs. The clonotype was recovered from a woman in her thirties or forties in good health. Some clones in this sample may be carry-over from other donors' samples. CDR3 amino acids: CASWGQGEADTQYF. The CDR3 DNA reads as TGTGCCAGCTGGGGGCAGGGGGAAGCAGATACGCAGTATTTT.